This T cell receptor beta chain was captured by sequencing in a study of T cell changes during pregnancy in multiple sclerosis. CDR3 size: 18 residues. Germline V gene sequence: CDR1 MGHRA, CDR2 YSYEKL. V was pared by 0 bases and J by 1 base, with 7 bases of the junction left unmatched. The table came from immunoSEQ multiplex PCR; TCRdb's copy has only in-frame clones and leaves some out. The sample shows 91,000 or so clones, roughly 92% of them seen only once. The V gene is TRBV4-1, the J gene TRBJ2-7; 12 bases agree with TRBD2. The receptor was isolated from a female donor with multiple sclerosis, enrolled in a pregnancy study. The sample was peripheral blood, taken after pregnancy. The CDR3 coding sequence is TGCGCCAGCAGCCAAGAGGGTTTGGGACTAGCGGGTTCCTACGAGCAGTACTTC. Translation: CASSQEGLGLAGSYEQYF.